These 4 T cell receptor beta chains were all obtained from the same sample, sequenced in a study of cytomegalovirus exposure and HLA in healthy donors. Here immunoSEQ multiplex PCR was the method, and the copy in TCRdb shows in-frame clones only, minus some. The data contain some 210,000 clones, over 80% of them singletons. The sequencing input was PBMCs. These receptors all come from a woman younger than 35 in good health and CMV-seronegative.

DNA for the CDR3: TGTGCCAGCAAAAGAGTGAACCCAGGGGACTACGAGCAGTACTTC. As protein: CASKRVNPGDYEQYF. The rearrangement joins TRBV2 to TRBJ2-7, with D tentatively TRBD1 (6 bases). Germline V CDR1 and CDR2: SNHLY, FYNNEI. Trimming stripped 7 bases from V and 3 bases from J, with 19 bases between. The CDR3 has 15 residues.

For this clone: The junction does not match germline at one end; this may be a read error. The chain links TRBV7-7 to TRBJ1-1; D is uncertain. Per germline, CDR1 SSHAT and CDR2 FNYEAQ (reference sequence). The CDR3 runs 13 residues. In DNA, the CDR3 is TGTGCTAGCAGCTTAGAGGCCAACACTGAAGCTTTCTTT. Protein sequence: CASSLEANTEAFF.

The V call is TRBV5-6, the J call TRBJ1-2; D remains ambiguous. Trimming stripped 0 bases from V and 8 bases from J, with 8 bases between. The CDR3 has 12 amino acids. Per germline, CDR1 SGHDT and CDR2 YYEEEE. The CDR3 DNA sequence: TGTGCCAGCAGCTTGGGAGGGCGAGGCTACACCTTC. This gives the protein CASSLGGRGYTF. Looking up the rest from reference TRBV5-6 and TRBJ1-2 gives the full variable domain: DAGVTQSPTHLIKTRGQQVTLRCSPKSGHDTVSWYQQALGQGPQFIFQYYEEEERQRGNFPDRFSGHQFPNYSSELNVNALLLGDSALYLCASSLGGRGYTFGSGTRLTVV.

V gene TRBV5-1 combines with J gene TRBJ1-1, with a tentative D call TRBD1 (6 bases). CDR3 size: 14 residues. Germline loops: CDR1 SGHRS, CDR2 YFSETQ. Trimming removed 0 bases from V and 1 base from J, with 7 bases in between. The CDR3 spells CASSLEGQNTEAFF. The CDR3 bases are TGCGCCAGCAGCTTGGAGGGACAGAACACTGAAGCTTTCTTT.